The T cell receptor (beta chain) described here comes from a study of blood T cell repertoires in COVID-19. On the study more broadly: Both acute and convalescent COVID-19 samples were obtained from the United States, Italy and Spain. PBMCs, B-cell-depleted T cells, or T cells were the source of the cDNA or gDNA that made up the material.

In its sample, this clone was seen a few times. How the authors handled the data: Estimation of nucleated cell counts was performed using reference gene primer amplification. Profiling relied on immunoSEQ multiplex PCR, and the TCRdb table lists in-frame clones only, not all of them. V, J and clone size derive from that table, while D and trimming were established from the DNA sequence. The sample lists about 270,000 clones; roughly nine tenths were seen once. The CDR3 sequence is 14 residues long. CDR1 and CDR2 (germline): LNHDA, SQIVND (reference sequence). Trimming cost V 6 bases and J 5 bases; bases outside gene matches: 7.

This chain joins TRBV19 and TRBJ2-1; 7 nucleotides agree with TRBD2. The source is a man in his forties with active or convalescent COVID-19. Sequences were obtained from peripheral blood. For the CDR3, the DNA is TGTGCCAGTAGATGGCTAGCGGCAAACAATGAGCAGTTCTTC. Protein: CASRWLAANNEQFF.